A single TCR beta chain is shown here with its context. Its binding antigen is unknown. Per-base quality was not reported, and no clone a single base away is much larger than it. This sample also contains other DNA sequences that code for the same CDR3. The V end loses 5 bases and the J end loses 4 bases, and a stretch of 18 bases separates them. CDR1 and CDR2, looked up from the germline V gene (reference sequence), are SGHAT and FQDESV. The CDR3 measures 15 amino acids from cysteine to phenylalanine. Only the CDR3 region is kept as DNA, spanning 45 bases read in frame from base 1. This record comes from a study of immune evolution from preneoplasia to lung adenocarcinoma (dated by TCRdb to the early 2020s). At the level of the whole study: No AAH lesions showed HLA loss of heterozygosity, compared with 7% of AIS, approximately 15% of MIA and around a third of ADC lesions. A total of about 56 patients contributed TCR sequencing data. Sample size was determined by specimen availability and not by a prior power calculation. The study combined immune gene expression, TCR sequencing and multiplex immunofluorescence to profile immune contexture across lung adenocarcinoma precursors and invasive adenocarcinoma. According to the study, roughly 100 samples were used for TCR sequencing. The immune data were combined with whole exome sequencing and methylation data from the same cohort of nodules. The overall cohort was made up of a few dozen patients with pulmonary nodules who had surgical resection. Resected precursor lesions (AAH, AIS, MIA) and invasive adenocarcinomas were compared against paired morphologically normal lung tissue. POLYSOLVER was used to infer class I HLA alleles from exome data, and LOHHLA was used to detect allele-specific HLA loss.

Patients underwent resection in Japan or China between about 2014 and 2017. The histologic diagnosis of each case was independently confirmed on H&E slides by two lung cancer pathologists. Premalignant or tumor cells were enriched for nucleic acid extraction by macro-dissection performed after pathologic assessment. The AllPrep DNA/RNA FFPE Kit was used to isolate DNA from FFPE tissue. The immunoSEQ hsTCRbeta Kit was used to sequence TCR beta CDR3 regions from DNA. For the original study's pipeline: The ImmunoSEQ Analyzer was used to analyse the TCR sequencing data. T cell clonality was defined as 1 minus Pielou's evenness computed on productive rearrangements. To measure T cell diversity, the inverse Simpson index was applied to productive templates. T cell density was expressed as TCR beta template counts normalized to usable DNA, with usable DNA estimated by amplifying and sequencing housekeeping genes. TCR metrics were compared across histologic stages using two-sided Kruskal-Wallis tests. Sourced from immuneACCESS, this table was stored by TCRdb with only in-frame sequences that have V and J called. A share of the clones is absent; for the studies checked, an unresolved V gene accounts for under half, and the remainder has no known explanation. Clone size and V and J calls were adopted from that table, with D and trimming inferred from the DNA. This sample comprises roughly 4,200 clones, about 86% of them detected only once. 2.5% to 4% of the sample rests with the top ten.

The study at large found these results: Clonality was highest in normal lung, while later-stage lesions appeared to show lower clonality but higher T cell density and diversity. The findings reflected association rather than direct causation, and larger cohorts with long-term follow-up and longitudinal biopsies were considered necessary. Compared with EGFR-mutant or double wild-type lesions, KRAS-mutant nodules had the highest T cell clonality. All patients were from Japan and China, so applicability to Western populations was uncertain. Normal lung had the highest top T cell clone frequencies, which appeared to decline progressively from AAH through AIS, MIA and invasive adenocarcinoma.

Material: FFPE minimally invasive lung adenocarcinoma tissue. Explained via the paper, the cell subset or site label denotes: micro-invasive lung adenocarcinoma (MIA). The chain couples TRBV11-1 to TRBJ2-7; 6 matching bases give a weak D call of TRBD1. This clonotype was sampled from a person between 65 and 79 years old with lung adenocarcinoma. The CDR3 region: CASSPLQGPQYEQYF. The DNA sequence reads TGTGCCAGCAGCCCCCTCCAGGGGCCCCAGTACGAGCAGTACTTC.